The clone carrying this T cell receptor beta chain was picked up many times. What it binds is not known. TCRdb redid the calling of the 5' RACE reads with MiXCR, one entry per CDR3 protein. The repertoire includes 53,000 or so distinct CDR3 sequences, roughly 8.8% of them detected once, and under 2% sits in the top ten. The data are from a study of neurological immune-mediated disorders. The study, taken as a whole, reports: The greatest TCR clonal expansion appeared in HTLV-1-associated myelopathy and the smallest, falling below healthy controls, in multiple sclerosis.

The V gene lost 0 bases and the J gene lost 6 bases, with 6 bases spanning the gap. This CDR3 is 13 amino acids long. The germline gives CDR1 SGHTA, CDR2 FQGNSA. Stated time point: longitudinal time-point 3. The study built unsorted libraries from 2 million PBMCs kept at -80 C. The rearrangement links TRBV7-2 to TRBJ2-1; possibly TRBD1 for D (5 bases). The TCR sequence derives from a woman between 40 and 55 years old in good health. The sequenced sample consisted of PBMCs. CDR3 sequence: CASSLATVNEQFF. The CDR3 DNA sequence: TGTGCCAGCAGCTTAGCGACAGTCAATGAGCAGTTCTTC. Combining the CDR3 with reference TRBV7-2 and TRBJ2-1 gives the whole variable domain GAGVSQSPSNKVTEKGKDVELRCDPISGHTALYWYRQSLGQGLEFLIYFQGNSAPDKSGLPSDRFSAERTGGSVSTLTIQRTQQEDSAVYLCASSLATVNEQFFGPGTRLTVL.